A single sample gave rise to the 8 T cell receptor beta chains below, sequenced in a study of shared clonotypes between healthy human individuals (dated by TCRdb to 2018 to 2021). CD8 naive samples consisted of CD45RO-negative cells that were positively selected for CCR7, yielding a CD45RA+CCR7+ population without TemRA cells. Library preparation employed the immunoSEQ multiplex PCR assay. As stored in TCRdb, this immuneACCESS dataset retains in-frame rearrangements with V and J assigned. A fraction of the clones does not appear; measured against another copy, unresolved V genes explain less than half of the discrepancy, and the remainder lacks a known reason. The sample contains about 2.2 million clones, just under 95% of them found a single time. Of the sample, around 1.7% falls within the top ten clones. Specimen: naive CD8+ T cells from PBMCs. The intended sense of this specimen's cell subset or site label: CD45RA+CCR7+. These receptors were collected from a man aged 18 to 29 in good health. Some clones in this sample may be carry-over from other donors' samples.

This chain uses TRBV11-2 with TRBJ2-1; TRBD1 matches 7 bases. Germline CDR1 and CDR2: SGHAT and FQNNGV. V lost 3 bases, J lost 0 bases, and 5 bases stayed unmatched. The CDR3 has 16 residues. In DNA, the CDR3 is TGTGCCAGCAGCTTCCCCCGGGACAGCTCCTACAATGAGCAGTTCTTC. Protein: CASSFPRDSSYNEQFF.

Concerning this clone itself: Other DNA sequences in this sample translate to the same CDR3. The chain recombines TRBV7-9 with TRBJ2-5; no clear D. Germline V gene lookup returns CDR1 SEHNR and CDR2 FQNEAQ (reference sequence). This CDR3 contains 12 residues. Trimming took off 0 bases at V and 3 bases at J, with 2 bases between the two ends. The CDR3 sequence: CASSLAEETQYF. The CDR3 DNA reads as TGTGCCAGCAGCTTAGCGGAAGAGACCCAGTACTTC.

The chain uses TRBV5-1 and TRBJ2-6; D is undetermined. V was shortened by 1 base and J by 0 bases, with 17 bases between the two germline ends. CDR1 and CDR2 from the germline V gene are SGHRS and YFSETQ. CDR3 size: 19 residues. The CDR3 nucleotides are TGCGCCAGCAGCTTGCAAGGACGGACGGAATACTCTGGGGCCAACGTCCTGACTTTC. Protein product: CASSLQGRTEYSGANVLTF.

V is TRBV6-6 and J is TRBJ2-2; D uncertain. This CDR3 spans 14 amino acids. Trimming shortened V by 2 bases and J by 2 bases, and 6 bases separated the two germline ends. Germline V gene sequence: CDR1 MNHNY, CDR2 SVGAGI (reference sequence). The CDR3 protein is CASSYSRNTGELFF. Here the CDR3 DNA reads TGTGCCAGCAGTTACAGTAGAAACACCGGGGAGCTGTTTTTT.

The chain has TRBV9 and TRBJ2-7; TRBD2 agrees at 7 bases. The CDR3 covers 14 residues. Germline V gene sequence: CDR1 SGDLS, CDR2 YYNGEE. V lost 3 bases to trimming and J lost 2 bases; unmatched junction nucleotides: 5. The CDR3 DNA reads as TGTGCCAGCAGCGCCGGGGGGTCCACCTACGAGCAGTACTTC. It translates to CASSAGGSTYEQYF.

This chain connects TRBV21-1 to TRBJ2-7; the D call of TRBD1 is as the table states it, not checked on the DNA. TRBV21-1 is deemed a pseudogene. This CDR3 is built from 16 residues. The CDR3 coding sequence is TGTGCCAGCAGCAAAGGGACAGCGAAACTTTCCTACGAGCAGTACTTC. Translated: CASSKGTAKLSYEQYF.

This chain uses TRBV10-3 with TRBJ1-2, with 8 nucleotides matching TRBD1. V was clipped by 2 bases and J by 5 bases; unmatched bases: 7. Germline CDR1 is ENHRY and CDR2 is SYGVKD. CDR3 length: 15 amino acids. CDR3 region: CAISEVTGENYGYTF. Written as DNA, the CDR3 is TGTGCCATCAGTGAGGTGACAGGGGAAAATTATGGCTACACCTTC.

This clone has a handful of counts. The same CDR3 arises from other DNA sequences in this sample as well. The chain is built from TRBV15 and TRBJ1-1; no clear D gene. Germline CDR1 LNHNV, CDR2 YYDKDF (reference sequence). The CDR3 runs to 12 residues. V shed 3 bases and J shed 0 bases, with 2 bases lying between them. The CDR3: CATSRLNTEAFF. Here the CDR3 DNA reads TGTGCCACCAGCAGGTTGAACACTGAAGCTTTCTTT.